This T cell receptor (beta chain) was obtained from a study of post-analysis software for immune sequencing data. Presence of unique molecular identifiers characterized the TCR beta cDNA libraries. TCRdb reprocessed the PCR reads with MiXCR, giving one entry per CDR3 protein. The sample yields 740,000 or so distinct CDR3 sequences, approximately 53% seen once. With regard to this clonotype: Antigen unknown.

Germline V gene lookup returns CDR1 LGHDT and CDR2 YNNKEL (reference sequence). V trimming: 4 bases; J trimming: 6 bases; junction bases outside the gene matches: 5. This CDR3 is 14 amino acids long. Whole-study results and caveats: Roughly 5 TRBV segments occurring more often in patients than controls included TRBV5-6, TRBV5-1 and TRBV20-1.

The clonotype was recovered from a girl aged 10-17 years with multiple sclerosis. The chain couples TRBV3-1 to TRBJ1-2; 10 nucleotides match TRBD1. Input material: blood. CDR3 bases: TGTGCCAGCAGCCCCTTTGGGACAGGGGATGGCTACACCTTC. Translated: CASSPFGTGDGYTF.